This entry is about one T cell receptor beta chain. Which antigen it targets is not known. No much larger clone is present one base from it, and per-base qualities are unavailable. CDR1 and CDR2 are drawn from the germline V gene (reference sequence): SEHNR, FQNEAQ. Taken from cysteine to phenylalanine, the CDR3 has 14 residues. The sequence is cut down to CDR3 DNA, 42 bases in frame from base 1. V is pared back by 6 bases and J by 0 bases, with 9 bases lying between the germline termini. This sample stems from a study of cytomegalovirus exposure and HLA in healthy donors (dated by TCRdb to about 2017). Concerning the study at large: An earlier analysis of approximately 600 of the donors reported roughly 300 Gb of sequence data and some 120 million unique TCR beta sequences from 150 million to 200 million T cells. About 300 gigabases of sequencing data and approximately 85 million unique TCR sequences were included in an early release covering roughly 600 HLA-typed donors. Of the 398 genotyped donors, approximately 83% fell in the genetic ancestry cluster associated with self-reported Caucasian donors. The study aimed to test whether cataloging public T cell receptors could reveal signatures of past pathogen exposure. Using immunosequencing, the study profiled T cell repertoires from 640 or so subjects and related those repertoires to cytomegalovirus serostatus. A separate validation cohort of roughly 110 different subjects was used in addition to the approximately 640-subject first cohort. High-throughput TCR immunosequencing, statistical association of individual TCRs with disease status, and machine learning were combined to predict cytomegalovirus infection status. In a later analysis, previously published TCR beta repertoires from about 670 donors were re-analyzed and high-resolution HLA genotyping was added so that TCR occurrence patterns could be studied. The later analysis used no new phenotypic data to find candidate immune exposures, relying instead on TCR beta sequences and their occurrence across donors. An earlier analysis of some 500 of the donors applied high-throughput TCR beta sequencing to assess whether each TCR beta V gene segment acted as functional or pseudogenic. Donor age, sex, ethnicity and CMV serostatus were compiled alongside the repertoire data. In a later genetic analysis, genome-wide SNP genotypes for about three fifths of the roughly 670 donors were used, and that subset was treated as a discovery cohort. All discovery cohort repertoires had been generated using a single sequencing platform. HLA typing covered class I and class II loci at four-digit resolution. Typing coverage varied by locus: about 620-630 donors for A, B, C, DRB1 and DQB1; roughly 500 for DQA1; more than 600 for DPA1; approximately 470 for DPB1. Roughly 5 DR-DQ haplotypes were handled as single units for association and clustering, since linkage in the cohort was strong. On average, around 240,000 unique TCR beta nucleotide sequences were sequenced per donor among about 400 genotyped donors of the cohort, with 15% to 20% of those sequences being non-productive. Overall results and qualifications from the work: V-gene and J-gene trimming of TCR beta chains was associated with a missense DCLRE1C variant in a later genetic analysis, and the association was replicated in an independent cohort. Because HLA typing was unavailable for some donors at each locus, only the typed subset was used in association tests. According to a later analysis, most CMV-associated TCR beta chains appeared to be HLA-restricted, and the HLA associations seemed to be driven largely by CMV exposure. A later genetic analysis reported fewer N-insertions in productive TCRs among donors in an Asian-associated ancestry cluster than the roughly 650-donor mean. Most TCR sequences were seen in very few donors, while some public TCRs were found in many individuals. In vitro tests confirmed that three of the cytomegalovirus-associated TCR beta chains recognize cytomegalovirus antigens. Cytomegalovirus status was reported to be diagnosed by the classifier with high specificity and sensitivity in both the original and validation cohorts. Correlated functional status among segregating V segments might be attributable to linkage disequilibrium, but an unknown experimental factor could not be ruled out. A further reported finding was that TCR beta sequences accurately predicted the HLA-A and HLA-B alleles for most subjects in the first cohort. In an earlier analysis of a few hundred of the donors, most TCR beta V segments were observed in productive rearrangements about 90% or about 30% of the time, broadly matching IMGT annotations. For the cohort, immune exposure information was limited to CMV serostatus. In a later analysis, about 17,000 TCR beta sequences were associated with specific HLA alleles at a false discovery rate of 0.05. Some IMGT-functional V segments, including TRBV6-2 and TRBV6-3, could not be told apart with the 87-base-pair reads, so those segments were excluded. In a later analysis, HLA-associated TCR beta chains were found to be more clonally expanded and to have lower generation probabilities than equally common non-associated chains. According to a later analysis, TCR association rates differed among HLA loci, with DRB1 alleles showing the most associated TCRs and HLA-C alleles showing the fewest. Presence/absence analyses assumed roughly uniform sequencing depth across donors, an assumption that may not hold. Strong co-occurrence of HLA alleles, especially DR and DQ, made assigning TCR associations to individual alleles difficult. Because counts were too low, seventeen rarely observed V segments, including chromosome 9 orphons, were left out of the earlier analysis of several hundred of the donors. Several of the top co-occurrence clusters appeared to be linked to parvovirus B19, influenza, CMV and Epstein-Barr virus, according to a later analysis. According to the authors, the approach could potentially be generalized to other disease states and immunological phenotypes. A cluster of highly shared sequence variants was judged likely to represent a technical artifact of the sequencing pipeline. A total of 150 or so TCR beta chains were listed by the study as associated with cytomegalovirus. In this cohort, only TCR beta chains were sequenced, and detectable features were limited by the absence of alpha or paired-chain data.

In total, over 600 healthy bone marrow donors made up the cohort. Cohort members were all nominally healthy when sampled, although unrecorded immune exposures were likely present. The donor was CMV seronegative and belonged to the group of 380 or so seronegative cohort members. Each donor provided a peripheral blood sample, and peripheral blood mononuclear cells were used for TCR beta sequencing. Genomic DNA extraction from the blood cell samples was performed with the Qiagen DNeasy Blood Extraction Kit. The protocol used for the library was the immunoSEQ multiplex PCR assay. A mixture of 60 forward primers for TCR Vbeta segments and 13 reverse primers for TCR Jbeta segments was used in the multiplex PCR. The CDR3 region of rearranged TCR beta genes was amplified from genomic DNA with a multiplex PCR assay. The amplified TCR beta libraries were sequenced on the Illumina HiSeq System as 87-base-pair reads. The original methods were these. In a later analysis, tens of millions of unique TCR beta chains were counted across the roughly 670 repertoires, and some 10 million of these chains were shared by at least two donors. To remove PCR and sequencing errors, raw reads were error-corrected and collapsed into unique sequences using a nearest-neighbor algorithm that merged closely related sequences. CDR3 sequences were aligned to IMGT reference sequences to assign V, D and J gene segments. For a sequence to be retained, a match of at least six nucleotides was required to both a V gene segment and a J gene segment. Rearrangements were called productive when the CDR3 lacked stop codons and stayed in frame with V and J; all others were non-productive. Following IMGT convention, CDR3 was defined as the stretch from the second conserved V-encoded cysteine up to the conserved J-encoded phenylalanine. Sequences without an unambiguous match to a single V gene segment were excluded from the earlier analysis of almost 600 of the donors. An earlier analysis of 500 to 700 of the donors classified V segments as functional when productive rearrangements were above 56.7% and as segregating when the standard deviation between donors was above 5%. To diagnose cytomegalovirus status from the catalog of TCR beta chain sequences, a statistical classification framework was built. A later analysis assigned V and J genes by comparing TCR nucleotide sequences with IMGT/GENE-DB human TR gene sequences. The TCRdist pipeline was used in a later analysis to assign CDR3 sequences and most-parsimonious VDJ recombination scenarios. In a later analysis, every TCR beta chain was defined by the combination of its CDR3 amino acid sequence and its V-gene family, and reads without a unique V-gene family were dropped. To address suspected cross-contamination and a sequencing artifact, a later analysis removed roughly 640 highly shared, low-generation-probability nucleotide sequences. A later analysis calculated a clonal expansion index for each public chain from normalized within-repertoire ranks of inferred template counts. A later analysis computed generation probabilities with a VDJ recombination model fitted to out-of-frame rearrangements, and checked the results against IGoR. Hypergeometric tests were used in a later analysis to score TCR-TCR, TCR-HLA and TCR-CMV co-occurrence, with a repertoire-size bias correction applied to the TCR pairs. To estimate false discovery rates, a later analysis permuted the HLA or CMV assignments 20 times. In a later analysis, co-occurring TCRs were grouped using DBSCAN, and TCRdist sequence similarity was added for clustering within HLA-allele-positive subsets. Repertoires with fewer than 30,000 or more than 120,000 public chains were left out of co-occurrence clustering, as were about five repertoires with anomalous nucleotide sharing. TCRdb provides this immuneACCESS table in a form limited to in-frame rearrangements. Some clones are lacking; in checked studies, under half of them reflect an unresolved V gene, and why the rest are absent is not known. V, J and clone size derive from that table, while D and trimming were established from the DNA sequence. This sample lists 100,000 to 140,000 clones; around 77% were detected once. Of the sample, roughly 2.3% is held by the ten largest clones.

Rearrangement joined TRBV7-9 to TRBJ1-5, with a weak D call of TRBD1 (6 bases match). The receptor was isolated from a man younger than 35 in good health and CMV-seronegative. Sequencing input: PBMCs. The nucleotide sequence is TGTGCCAGCAGTCAGACAGGTAGCAATCAGCCCCAGCATTTT. This translates into CASSQTGSNQPQHF.